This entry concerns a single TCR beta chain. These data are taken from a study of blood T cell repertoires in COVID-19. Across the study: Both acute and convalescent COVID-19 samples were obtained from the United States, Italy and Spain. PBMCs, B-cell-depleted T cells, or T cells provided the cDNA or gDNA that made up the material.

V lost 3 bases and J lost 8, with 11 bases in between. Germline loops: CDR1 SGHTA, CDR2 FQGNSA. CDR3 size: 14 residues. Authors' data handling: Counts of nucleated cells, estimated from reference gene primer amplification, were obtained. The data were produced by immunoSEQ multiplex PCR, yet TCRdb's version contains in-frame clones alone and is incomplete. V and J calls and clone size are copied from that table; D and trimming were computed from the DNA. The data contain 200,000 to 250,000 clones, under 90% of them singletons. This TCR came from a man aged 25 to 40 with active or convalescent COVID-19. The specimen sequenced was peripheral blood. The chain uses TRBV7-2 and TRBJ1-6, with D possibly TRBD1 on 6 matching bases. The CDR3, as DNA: TGTGCCAGCAGCTTGAGACAGGAAGATTCACCCCTCCACTTT. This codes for CASSLRQEDSPLHF.